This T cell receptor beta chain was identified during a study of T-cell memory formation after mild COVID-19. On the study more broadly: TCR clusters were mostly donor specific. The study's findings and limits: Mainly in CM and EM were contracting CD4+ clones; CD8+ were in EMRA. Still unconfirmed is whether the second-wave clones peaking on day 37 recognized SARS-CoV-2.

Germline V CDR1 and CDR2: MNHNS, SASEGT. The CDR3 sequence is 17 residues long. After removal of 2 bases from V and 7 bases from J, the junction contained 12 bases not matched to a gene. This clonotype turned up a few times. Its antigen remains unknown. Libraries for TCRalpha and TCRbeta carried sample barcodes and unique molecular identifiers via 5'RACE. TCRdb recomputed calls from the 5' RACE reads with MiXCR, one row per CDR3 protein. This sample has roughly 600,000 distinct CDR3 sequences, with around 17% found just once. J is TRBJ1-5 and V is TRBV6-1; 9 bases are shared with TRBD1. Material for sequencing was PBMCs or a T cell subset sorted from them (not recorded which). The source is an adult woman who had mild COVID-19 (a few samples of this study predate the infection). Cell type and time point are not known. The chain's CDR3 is CASSESPETGGDQPQHF. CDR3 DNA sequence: TGTGCCAGCAGTGAATCCCCGGAGACAGGGGGAGACCAGCCCCAGCATTTT.